One sample yielded the 15 T cell receptor beta chains listed below, sequenced in a study of patients and donors after allogeneic stem cell transplantation. TCRdb redid the calling of the RT-PCR reads with MiXCR, one entry per CDR3 protein. The data hold more than 850,000 distinct CDR3 sequences, with more than 15% observed a single time. Sequenced input: blood, either unsorted or a sorted T cell fraction (not recorded which). The receptors come from a human donor who was either an allogeneic HSCT recipient or a stem cell or donor lymphocyte infusion donor (not recorded which). It is not recorded whose cells these are; they may come from a transplant donor.

V gene TRBV20-1 combines with J gene TRBJ2-1; no clear D gene. The CDR3 is made up of 15 amino acids. CDR1 is DFQATT and CDR2 is SNEGSKA in the germline V gene (reference sequence). The V end lost 0 bases, the J end lost 4 bases, and 13 bases lay between the germline ends. The CDR3: CSARDRRTPYNEQFF. CDR3 nucleotides: TGCAGTGCTAGAGATCGACGGACCCCTTACAATGAGCAGTTCTTC.

The genes are TRBV6-5 and TRBJ2-1; no definite D call. This CDR3 comprises 15 residues. Germline CDR1 reads MNHEY; CDR2 reads SVGAGI. V was trimmed by 2 bases and J by 0 bases, leaving 8 bases between them. CDR3 DNA: TGTGCCAGCAGTTACGCCCGAAGCTCCTACAATGAGCAGTTCTTC. It encodes CASSYARSSYNEQFF.

There are many counts of this clonotype. The rearrangement uses TRBV4-1 and TRBJ2-7; D tentatively reads TRBD1 or TRBD2 (5 bases each). The germline V and J ends were trimmed by 2 bases and 7 bases, with 27 bases remaining between them. The CDR3 contains 18 residues. CDR1 and CDR2 (germline): MGHRA, YSYEKL. The DNA for the CDR3 is TGCGCCAGCAGCCAAACCGAAGGCACGACAGCCACGAGAGGGGAGCAGTACTTC. Translation: CASSQTEGTTATRGEQYF.

This clonotype was counted between two and nine times. The chain has TRBV20-1 and TRBJ2-7; TRBD1 is a possible D gene (5 bases). This CDR3 is 15 amino acids long. V was cut by 5 bases and J by 2 bases, with 19 bases left in between. CDR1 DFQATT and CDR2 SNEGSKA come from the germline V gene (reference sequence). The CDR3 spells CSAPLWADNPYEQYF. CDR3 in DNA: TGCAGTGCTCCCCTTTGGGCGGACAATCCCTACGAGCAGTACTTC.

This sequence joins TRBV4-2 and TRBJ2-5; TRBD1 matches 8 bases. This CDR3 contains 17 residues. Losses at the gene ends were 3 bases for V and 3 bases for J; bases not matched to a gene: 12. Germline lookup yields CDR1 LGHNA and CDR2 YNFKEQ. The CDR3 is CASSQGQAAGSKETQYF. Written as DNA, the CDR3 is TGTGCCAGCAGCCAGGGACAGGCCGCGGGGAGTAAAGAGACCCAGTACTTC.

This clonotype has only a few counts. The chain is built from TRBV28 and TRBJ1-5, with a possible D match to TRBD1 (6 bases). Germline-derived CDR1 and CDR2 are MDHEN and SYDVKM. V was trimmed by 6 bases and J by 4 bases, leaving 19 bases between them. This CDR3 region has 16 residues. Here the CDR3 DNA reads TGTGCCAGCAGACCCACCGGGACAAGGCAAAATCAGCCCCAGCATTTT. Its protein product is CASRPTGTRQNQPQHF.

This chain uses TRBV2 with TRBJ1-5; no clear D gene. Trimming stripped 2 bases from V and 8 bases from J, with 13 bases between. The CDR3 sequence is 14 residues long. Germline V CDR1 and CDR2: SNHLY, FYNNEI. The CDR3 here is CASSETEGVEPQHF. For the CDR3, the DNA is TGTGCCAGCAGTGAAACCGAGGGTGTTGAGCCCCAGCATTTT.

V usage is TRBV9 and J usage is TRBJ2-7; 8 positions match TRBD2. The CDR3 runs to 14 residues. Germline V gene lookup returns CDR1 SGDLS and CDR2 YYNGEE. J lost 6 bases, V lost 4 bases, and 9 bases had no gene match. In DNA form, the CDR3 reads TGTGCCAGCAGCCTGGCCCCTCGGGGGGGCGAGCAGTACTTC. This gives the protein CASSLAPRGGEQYF. Variable domain in full (rest from reference TRBV9 and TRBJ2-7): DSGVTQTPKHLITATGQRVTLRCSPRSGDLSVYWYQQSLDQGLQFLIQYYNGEERAKGNILERFSAQQFPDLHSELNLSSLELGDSALYFCASSLAPRGGEQYFGPGTRLTVT.

The rearrangement links TRBV4-2 to TRBJ2-3; D remains unclear. Germline V lookup: CDR1 LGHNA, CDR2 YNFKEQ. V dropped 0 bases and J dropped 3 bases, with 13 bases sitting between them. The CDR3 length is 16 residues. As DNA, the CDR3 is TGTGCCAGCAGCCAAGATAGGAAGAGTTCTACAGATACGCAGTATTTT. Translation gives CASSQDRKSSTDTQYF.

This rearrangement joins TRBV3-1 to TRBJ2-3, with 7 nucleotides matching TRBD2. CDR1 and CDR2 from the germline V gene are LGHDT and YNNKEL (reference sequence). The CDR3 extends over 15 amino acids. The V gene end was trimmed by 3 bases and the J gene end by 2 bases; junction bases not matched to a gene: 5. The CDR3 DNA reads TGTGCCAGCAGCCAGCGGGGGAGACCCACAGATACGCAGTATTTT. Amino acids: CASSQRGRPTDTQYF.

This clonotype was seen at least ten times. The genes are TRBV6-1 and TRBJ1-2, with D tentatively TRBD1 (5 bases). Germline V gives CDR1 MNHNS, CDR2 SASEGT. The CDR3 spans 15 residues. V was shortened by 6 bases and J by 5 bases, with 19 bases between the two germline ends. Here the CDR3 reads CASSPPGGARYGYTF. CDR3 DNA sequence: TGTGCCAGCAGCCCCCCCGGGGGTGCTCGTTATGGCTACACCTTC.

The J gene is TRBJ2-2, the V gene TRBV27; D unclear. The CDR3 contains 13 residues. CDR1 is MNHEY, CDR2 SMNVEV, per germline (reference sequence). Trimming left V 3 bases short and J 5 bases short, with 7 bases between. CDR3 sequence (DNA): TGTGCCAGCAGTTTCATACGTACCGGGGAGCTGTTTTTT. Translated, it gives CASSFIRTGELFF.

The chain joins TRBV15 to TRBJ2-7; D ambiguous. V dropped 5 bases and J dropped 5 bases, with 13 bases sitting between them. Germline CDR1 and CDR2: LNHNV and YYDKDF (reference sequence). The CDR3 spans 13 residues. CDR3 in DNA: TGTGCCACCAGCCGCCCTGCTCCCAACGAGCAGTACTTC. Its translation: CATSRPAPNEQYF. Based on the CDR3 plus reference TRBV15 and TRBJ2-7, the full variable domain is DAMVIQNPRYQVTQFGKPVTLSCSQTLNHNVMYWYQQKSSQAPKLLFHYYDKDFNNEADTPDNFQSRRPNTSFCFLDIRSPGLGDTAMYLCATSRPAPNEQYFGPGTRLTVT.

The chain couples TRBV20-1 to TRBJ2-7; D might be TRBD1 (6 bases). Germline assignment: CDR1 DFQATT and CDR2 SNEGSKA (reference sequence). V was pared by 8 bases and J by 5 bases, with 22 bases between. The CDR3 is 14 amino acids. CDR3 nucleotides: TGCAGTATGAAGGGGGATCGAGATTACCACGAGCAGTACTTC. This translates into CSMKGDRDYHEQYF.

The table lists this clonotype with many counts. The chain employs TRBV10-3 and TRBJ1-2, with D unclear. V lost 8 bases and J 5 bases, leaving 12 bases between the germline ends. The CDR3 spans 12 residues. From germline, CDR1 is ENHRY and CDR2 SYGVKD. The CDR3 DNA is TGTGCCATCTCCGCTACGGAATATGGCTACACCTTC. As protein: CAISATEYGYTF.